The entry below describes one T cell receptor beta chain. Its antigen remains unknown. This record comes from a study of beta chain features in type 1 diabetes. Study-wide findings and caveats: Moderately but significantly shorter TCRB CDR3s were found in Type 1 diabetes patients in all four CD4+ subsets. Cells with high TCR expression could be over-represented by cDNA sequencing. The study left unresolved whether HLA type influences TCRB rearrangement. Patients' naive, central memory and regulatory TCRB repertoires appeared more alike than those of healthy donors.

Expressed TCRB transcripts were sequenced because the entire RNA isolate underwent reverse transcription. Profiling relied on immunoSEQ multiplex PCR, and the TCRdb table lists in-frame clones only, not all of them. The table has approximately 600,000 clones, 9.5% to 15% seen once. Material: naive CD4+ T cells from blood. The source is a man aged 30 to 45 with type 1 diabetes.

CDR3 bases: TGTGCCAGCAGTCGGACAGGGATAGGAGATACGCAGTATTTT. Protein sequence: CASSRTGIGDTQYF. The chain links TRBV7-2 to TRBJ2-3; TRBD1 aligns across 8 bases. The CDR3 consists of 14 residues. Germline CDR1 SGHTA, CDR2 FQGNSA. After removal of 6 bases from V and 5 bases from J, the junction contained 7 bases not matched to a gene.